Here is one T cell receptor beta chain with its context. Source study methods: Estimation of nucleated cell counts was performed using reference gene primer amplification. Assay: immunoSEQ multiplex PCR; the TCRdb copy retains only in-frame clones and omits some. That table supplies the V and J calls and clone size; D and trimming were determined from the DNA. The sample records approximately 150,000 clones, 76% being singletons. The sample belongs to a study of blood T cell repertoires in COVID-19. Study-level background: COVID-19 samples, acute and convalescent, were from the United States, Italy and Spain. In each case, the material was cDNA or gDNA derived from T cells, B-cell-depleted T cells, or PBMCs.

V lost 7 bases and J lost 5; bases outside the gene matches: 7. From germline, CDR1 is LNHDA and CDR2 SQIVND (reference sequence). This CDR3 is built from 14 residues. This clonotype was obtained from a man aged 55 to 70 with acute or convalescent COVID-19. Sequencing was done on a sample of peripheral blood. The chain is built from TRBV19 and TRBJ1-1, with 10 bases identical to TRBD1. DNA of the CDR3: TGTGCCAGTACCCGGGACAGGGGATTTACTGAAGCTTTCTTT. Translating it yields CASTRDRGFTEAFF.